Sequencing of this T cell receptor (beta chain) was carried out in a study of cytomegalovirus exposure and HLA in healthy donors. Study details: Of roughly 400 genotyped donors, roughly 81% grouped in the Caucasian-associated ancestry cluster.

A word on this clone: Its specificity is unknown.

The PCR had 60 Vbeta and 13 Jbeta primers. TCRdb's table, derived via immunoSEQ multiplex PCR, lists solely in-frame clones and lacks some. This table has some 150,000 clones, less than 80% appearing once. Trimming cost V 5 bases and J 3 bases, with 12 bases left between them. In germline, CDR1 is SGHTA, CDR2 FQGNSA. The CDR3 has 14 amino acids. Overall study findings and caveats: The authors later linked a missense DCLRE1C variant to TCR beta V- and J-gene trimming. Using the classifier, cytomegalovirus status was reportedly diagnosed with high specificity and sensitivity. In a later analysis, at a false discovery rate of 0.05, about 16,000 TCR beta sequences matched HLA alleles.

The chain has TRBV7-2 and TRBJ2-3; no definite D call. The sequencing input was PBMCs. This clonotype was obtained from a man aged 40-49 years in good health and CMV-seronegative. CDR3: CASSILAATDTQYF. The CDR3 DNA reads TGTGCCAGCAGCATCCTGGCGGCGACAGATACGCAGTATTTT.